A selection of T cell receptor beta chains follows, all from one sample in a study of control samples from healthy donors and cancer patients. Sequencing was performed with immunoSEQ multiplex PCR; in TCRdb, only in-frame clones are kept and a portion is missing. Of approximately 52,000 clones listed, approximately 90% are singletons. The sample comprised PBMCs. The receptors were gathered from a man between 60 and 70 years old with head and neck cancer. Both conserved end residues are part of each CDR3. A row's size may be missing; if present it is once, few, many or a size class.

V gene: TRBV2; clone size: NA; CDR3 protein: CASSEIGRGDSYEQYF
V gene: TRBV7-9; clone size: NA; CDR3 protein: CASRPGTDVTGELFF
V gene: TRBV2; clone size: NA; CDR3 protein: CASSAWTEPDAQYF
V gene: TRBV29-1; clone size: NA; CDR3 protein: CSVARDRGTEAFF
V gene: TRBV19; clone size: once; CDR3 protein: CASALRNQPQHF
V gene: TRBV5-1; clone size: NA; CDR3 protein: CASSSEGAGGYTF
V gene: TRBV27; clone size: NA; CDR3 protein: CASSLTEGFEQYF
V gene: TRBV6-6; clone size: NA; CDR3 protein: CASSYGQGVNQPQHF
V gene: TRBV7-2; clone size: NA; CDR3 protein: CASSLGGGSDYGYTF
V gene: TRBV25-1; clone size: NA; CDR3 protein: CASSDPGTGDNQPQHF
V gene: TRBV27; clone size: NA; CDR3 protein: CASRLQGLQSNQPQHF
V gene: TRBV7-2; clone size: once; CDR3 protein: CASSFQPGQKNIQYF
V gene: TRBV4-2; clone size: NA; CDR3 protein: CASSQEFEVGTWGGLHF
V gene: TRBV7-8; clone size: NA; CDR3 protein: CASSFGRRGGNTIYF
V gene: TRBV28; clone size: NA; CDR3 protein: CASSWTGVDYEQYF
V gene: TRBV5-1; clone size: NA; CDR3 protein: CASSLAGQTSTDTQYF
V gene: TRBV12-5; clone size: NA; CDR3 protein: CAREWEQFF
V gene: TRBV6-5; clone size: NA; CDR3 protein: CASGSGTGVGEQYF
V gene: TRBV2; clone size: NA; CDR3 protein: CASSDVAGENNEQFF
V gene: TRBV7-2; clone size: NA; CDR3 protein: CASSLTGLTNEKLFF
V gene: TRBV3-1/TRBV3-2; clone size: NA; CDR3 protein: CASSQDKDEQFF
V gene: TRBV10-1; clone size: few; CDR3 protein: CASSESTDSREQYF
V gene: TRBV2; clone size: once; CDR3 protein: CASTPSQQANTGELFF
V gene: TRBV7-6; clone size: NA; CDR3 protein: CASSLGLASASGNQFF
V gene: TRBV12-3/TRBV12-4; clone size: NA; CDR3 protein: CASSLVDNEQFF
V gene: TRBV7-9; clone size: NA; CDR3 protein: CASSSGGNTDTQYF
V gene: TRBV5-4; clone size: NA; CDR3 protein: CASSLGQGRGNTGELFF
V gene: TRBV6-2/TRBV6-3; clone size: NA; CDR3 protein: CASSPVGGLTGELFF
V gene: TRBV9; clone size: once; CDR3 protein: CASSKSKQGRETQYF
V gene: TRBV18; clone size: NA; CDR3 protein: CASSLGTSGALYEQYF
V gene: TRBV11-2; clone size: NA; CDR3 protein: CASSLAGNQPQHF
V gene: TRBV7-2; clone size: NA; CDR3 protein: CASSLAASGSSYEQYF
V gene: TRBV18; clone size: NA; CDR3 protein: CASSPLTLSGSENTEAFF
V gene: TRBV7-8; clone size: NA; CDR3 protein: CASSFTLYNRGLPYQETQYF
V gene: TRBV30; clone size: NA; CDR3 protein: CAWSVLTGGEGNQPQHF
V gene: TRBV15; clone size: NA; CDR3 protein: CATSRSDRVGNQPQHF
V gene: TRBV30; clone size: NA; CDR3 protein: CAWSSGFNSPLHF
V gene: TRBV15; clone size: NA; CDR3 protein: CATSTRTGRRTDTQYF
V gene: TRBV28; clone size: NA; CDR3 protein: CASSQRWGIETQYF
V gene: TRBV3-1/TRBV3-2; clone size: few; CDR3 protein: CASSSFGLAGGTLTDTQYF
V gene: TRBV5-1; clone size: NA; CDR3 protein: CASSPGAGLQETQYF
V gene: TRBV19; clone size: NA; CDR3 protein: CASSPEINSPLHF